This entry lists 5 T cell receptor beta chains sequenced from one sample in a study of blood T cells in healthy people across ages (dated by TCRdb to 2014 to 2015). Libraries were built with 5' RACE. Instrument on record: Illumina HiSeq 2500. A second roughly 7 to 12 cycle PCR used a sample-barcoded 5' primer and a J-beta primer mix. TCRdb redid the processing of the public reads, applying fastp at Q25 and MiXCR, and retained in-frame beta chains. Duplicate CDR3 protein sequences are folded into a single record with the most common DNA and genes. Within this sample are just under 900,000 distinct CDR3 sequences, with under 35% of them counted one time only. Approximately 15% of the sample belongs to the ten largest clones. Specimen: blood. The receptors were sampled from an elderly woman in good health.

There are a few counts of this clonotype. The chain uses TRBV2 and TRBJ2-2, with a weak D call TRBD2 (6 bases). Germline assignment: CDR1 SNHLY and CDR2 FYNNEI. CDR3 size: 15 residues. Trimming took off 5 bases at V and 2 bases at J, with 12 bases between the two ends. CDR3 residues: CASSSPGLNTGELFF. The CDR3 nucleotides are TGTGCCAGCAGTTCGCCGGGACTCAACACCGGGGAGCTGTTTTTT.

This clonotype was observed a handful of times. The gene calls are TRBV7-8 and TRBJ1-1; the D gene is possibly TRBD1 (6 bases). V gave up 0 bases and J gave up 6 bases, with 14 bases separating them. This CDR3 contains 15 residues. CDR1 is SGHVS, CDR2 FQNEAQ, per germline. This CDR3 reads CASSLAKSGVSEAFF. DNA of the CDR3: TGTGCCAGCAGCTTAGCGAAATCAGGGGTCTCTGAAGCTTTCTTT.

The sample holds a few counts of this clonotype. With a much larger clone just one base away, this may be a read error. J is TRBJ2-7 and V is TRBV7-2; 11 nucleotides agree with TRBD2. Germline-derived CDR1 and CDR2 are SGHTA and FQGNSA. This CDR3 has 14 amino acids. The CDR3 coding sequence is TGTGCCAGCAACCCTAGCGGGGGGACCGCCGAGCGGTACTTC. Its protein is CASNPSGGTAERYF.

This clonotype was found many times. This chain uses TRBV28 with TRBJ2-7; D gene ambiguous. Trimming shortened V by 5 bases and J by 1 base, and 6 bases separated the two germline ends. Germline CDR1 reads MDHEN; CDR2 reads SYDVKM. This CDR3 spans 12 amino acids. CDR3 in DNA: TGTGCCAGCAGTGTACAGTCCTACGAGCAGTACTTC. It specifies CASSVQSYEQYF.

There are many counts of this clonotype. The chain couples TRBV5-1 to TRBJ2-5; TRBD1 aligns across 8 bases. In germline, CDR1 is SGHRS, CDR2 YFSETQ. The V segment lost 0 bases and the J segment 4 bases; nucleotides outside the gene matches: 5. The CDR3 has 15 amino acids. In DNA, the CDR3 is TGCGCCAGCAGCTTGGGTGGAGGGACAGGAGAGACCCAGTACTTC. As protein: CASSLGGGTGETQYF.